These 27 T cell receptor beta chains were all obtained from the same sample, sequenced in a study of blood T cell repertoires in COVID-19. The method was immunoSEQ multiplex PCR; TCRdb's version includes in-frame clones alone and lacks a portion of them. The sample holds 200,000 to 300,000 clones, roughly nine tenths seen once. Sequenced material: peripheral blood. These receptors were collected from a man between 60 and 75 years old who had recovered from COVID-19.

The chain uses TRBV30 and TRBJ1-2; D unresolved. Trimming pared 5 bases from V and 6 bases from J, leaving 16 bases between. The CDR3 extends over 13 amino acids. Germline loops: CDR1 GTSNPN, CDR2 SVGIG (reference sequence). The CDR3 sequence is CAWVPKEGDGYTF. CDR3 sequence (DNA): TGTGCCTGGGTTCCCAAGGAGGGCGATGGCTACACCTTC.

The V and J genes are TRBV2 and TRBJ2-1, with 10 bases aligning to TRBD1. The CDR3 length is 15 residues. V lost 6 bases to trimming and J lost 5 bases; unmatched junction nucleotides: 7. Per germline, CDR1 SNHLY and CDR2 FYNNEI. The CDR3, as DNA: TGTGCCAGCAGAATCCGGGACAGGGGAAACAATGAGCAGTTCTTC. This codes for CASRIRDRGNNEQFF.

This chain uses TRBV5-1 with TRBJ2-1, with 9 bases identical to TRBD1. The CDR3 is 15 amino acids. V was pared by 4 bases and J by 5 bases, with 7 bases of the junction left unmatched. CDR1 and CDR2 from the germline V gene are SGHRS and YFSETQ. The CDR3 loop reads CASSPGTGLNNEQFF. In DNA, the CDR3 is TGCGCCAGCAGCCCCGGGACAGGGCTAAACAATGAGCAGTTCTTC. Together with reference TRBV5-1 and TRBJ2-1, the CDR3 gives the full variable domain: KAGVTQTPRYLIKTRGQQVTLSCSPISGHRSVSWYQQTPGQGLQFLFEYFSETQRNKGNFPGRFSGRQFSNSRSEMNVSTLELGDSALYLCASSPGTGLNNEQFFGPGTRLTVL.

The chain couples TRBV19 to TRBJ2-7; possibly TRBD1 for D (6 bases). V lost 7 bases, J lost 4 bases, and 17 bases lay in between. Germline V CDR1 and CDR2: LNHDA, SQIVND (reference sequence). The CDR3 consists of 14 residues. The CDR3 DNA reads as TGTGCCAGTAAGCTTGGGCAGGGGCGATACGAGCAGTACTTC. Encoded protein: CASKLGQGRYEQYF.

The chain is built from TRBV19 and TRBJ1-1; a weak D match, TRBD1 (6 bases). The CDR3 is 15 residues long. Germline lookup yields CDR1 LNHDA and CDR2 SQIVND (reference sequence). V was clipped by 6 bases and J by 7 bases, with 21 bases between them. The CDR3 here is CASRPSQTGGLEAFF. CDR3 nucleotides: TGTGCCAGTAGGCCCTCCCAGACAGGTGGACTTGAAGCTTTCTTT.

The genes are TRBV28 and TRBJ2-7; 10 bases align to TRBD1. The germline V gene encodes CDR1 MDHEN and CDR2 SYDVKM. This CDR3 is built from 14 residues. V lost 5 bases, J lost 5 bases, and 6 bases stayed unmatched. CDR3 residues: CASSLRDRGHEQYF. The CDR3 DNA sequence: TGTGCCAGCAGTCTCCGGGACAGGGGTCACGAGCAGTACTTC.

The genes are TRBV30 and TRBJ2-3; 8 nucleotides agree with TRBD2. The length of the CDR3 is 14 residues. CDR1 is GTSNPN and CDR2 is SVGIG in the germline V gene (reference sequence). V dropped 1 base and J dropped 2; count of bases not matched to a gene: 2. The CDR3 nucleotides are TGTGCCTGGAGTGGACTAGCGCACACAGATACGCAGTATTTT. Amino acids: CAWSGLAHTDTQYF.

J is TRBJ1-2 and V is TRBV5-1; tentatively, D is TRBD1 (5 bases). CDR1 and CDR2 (germline): SGHRS, YFSETQ. The CDR3 totals 15 residues. Trimming removed 0 bases from V and 3 bases from J, with 12 bases in between. The CDR3 spells CASSLAAGMDYGYTF. DNA of the CDR3: TGCGCCAGCAGCTTGGCTGCAGGGATGGACTATGGCTACACCTTC.

The CDR3 region is CASSLAPERGGHDTQYF. Here the CDR3 DNA reads TGCGCCAGCAGCTTGGCCCCCGAGCGGGGGGGCCATGATACGCAGTATTTT. The V gene is TRBV5-1, the J gene TRBJ2-3, with 10 bases lining up with TRBD2. Looked up from germline, CDR1 is SGHRS and CDR2 is YFSETQ. The CDR3 length is 17 residues. J was trimmed by 6 bases and V by 0 bases; bases with no gene match: 10.

Written as DNA, the CDR3 is TGTGCTAGTGGTTCCGGGACAGTCTATGGCTACACCTTC. Residues: CASGSGTVYGYTF. V gene TRBV12-5 combines with J gene TRBJ1-2; TRBD1 matches at 7 bases. Germline CDR1 is LGHNT and CDR2 is FRNRAP. The CDR3 is made up of 13 amino acids. J was trimmed by 4 bases and V by 4 bases; bases with no gene match: 3.

The chain has TRBV27 and TRBJ1-5; D call uncertain. The CDR3 has 17 amino acids. Germline values: CDR1 MNHEY, CDR2 SMNVEV (reference sequence). The V end lost 5 bases, the J end lost 1 base, and 18 bases lay between the germline ends. Here the CDR3 DNA reads TGTGCCAGCAGTCCTAGAGGTTTTGAGAGAAGCAATCAGCCCCAGCATTTT. This translates into CASSPRGFERSNQPQHF.

The chain couples TRBV7-2 to TRBJ2-2, with TRBD2 matching over 7 bases. The CDR3 length is 15 residues. CDR1 is SGHTA, CDR2 FQGNSA, per germline. After removal of 3 bases from V and 4 bases from J, the junction contained 5 bases not matched to a gene. The CDR3 nucleotides read TGTGCCAGCAGCTTTAAAACGGGGGGCACCGGGGAGCTGTTTTTT. It translates to CASSFKTGGTGELFF. The full variable domain, with the rest looked up from reference TRBV7-2 and TRBJ2-2, is GAGVSQSPSNKVTEKGKDVELRCDPISGHTALYWYRQSLGQGLEFLIYFQGNSAPDKSGLPSDRFSAERTGGSVSTLTIQRTQQEDSAVYLCASSFKTGGTGELFFGEGSRLTVL.

V gene TRBV27 combines with J gene TRBJ2-1; maybe TRBD2 (7 bases). Germline CDR1 and CDR2: MNHEY and SMNVEV (reference sequence). The V end lost 3 bases, the J end lost 8 bases, and 11 bases lay between the germline ends. This CDR3 contains 13 residues. CDR3 DNA sequence: TGTGCCAGCAGTTTGGGGCGGGGGCATGAGCAGTTCTTC. Residues: CASSLGRGHEQFF.

The gene calls are TRBV7-6 and TRBJ1-3; 8 bases fit TRBD1. The V and J ends lost 4 bases and 5 bases, in that order; junction bases with no gene match: 7. The germline CDR1 and CDR2 sequences are SGHVS and FNYEAQ. This CDR3 contains 15 residues. CDR3 coding DNA: TGTGCCAGCAGCTCACCGGGACAGGACAGAAACACCATATATTTT. Residues: CASSSPGQDRNTIYF.

The chain combines TRBV2 with TRBJ2-3; D possibly corresponds to TRBD1 (5 bases). The V end was cut by 10 bases, the J end by 9 bases, with 11 bases between. This CDR3 spans 10 amino acids. Per germline, CDR1 SNHLY and CDR2 FYNNEI. CDR3 sequence: CATRGRTQYF. CDR3 sequence (DNA): TGTGCCACTAGGGGTAGGACGCAGTATTTT.

This clone was recorded once. The rearrangement uses TRBV6-5 and TRBJ1-1; weak D call: TRBD1 (6 bases). Germline V gene data show CDR1 as MNHEY and CDR2 as SVGAGI. Trimming took 6 bases from V and 4 from J, leaving 6 bases between them. The CDR3 length is 11 residues. CDR3 sequence (DNA): TGTGCCAGCAGCAGGGGCACTGAAGCTTTCTTT. This translates into CASSRGTEAFF.

The rearrangement links TRBV20-1 to TRBJ2-1; 7 bases fit TRBD1. This CDR3 is 13 amino acids long. Germline CDR1 is DFQATT and CDR2 is SNEGSKA (reference sequence). Germline trimming cut 3 bases from V and 4 bases from J; bases unmatched to any gene: 3. As DNA, the CDR3 is TGCAGTGCTAGTAGGGACAGTTACAATGAGCAGTTCTTC. Its protein product is CSASRDSYNEQFF.

V and J are TRBV16 and TRBJ2-1, with D tentatively TRBD2 (6 bases). CDR1 KGHSY and CDR2 FQNENV come from the germline V gene. The CDR3 runs 15 residues. The germline V and J ends were trimmed by 1 base and 12 bases, with 19 bases remaining between them. The CDR3 sequence is CASSQWTGGSRGQFF. For the CDR3, the DNA is TGTGCCAGCAGCCAATGGACCGGGGGAAGCCGCGGGCAGTTCTTC.

The chain couples TRBV5-1 to TRBJ2-5; D remains unclear. This CDR3 is built from 12 residues. Germline V gene sequence: CDR1 SGHRS, CDR2 YFSETQ. V was clipped by 5 bases and J by 3 bases, with 8 bases between them. The CDR3 loop reads CASSQSEETQYF. The CDR3 DNA follows: TGCGCCAGCAGTCAGTCTGAAGAGACCCAGTACTTC.

The gene calls are TRBV28 and TRBJ2-1; TRBD2 matches 7 bases. With V trimmed by 4 bases and J by 7 bases, 10 bases remained unmatched. Germline CDR1 is MDHEN and CDR2 is SYDVKM. CDR3 length: 15 residues. CDR3 nucleotides: TGTGCCAGCAGTTCCATCAGCGGGATCGGGAATGAGCAGTTCTTC. This codes for CASSSISGIGNEQFF.

This clone has just a few counts. This chain links TRBV6-6 with TRBJ1-1; 7 nucleotides line up with TRBD1. The trim removed 6 bases at V and 6 bases at J, leaving 7 bases unmatched. This CDR3 contains 13 residues. The germline CDR1 and CDR2 sequences are MNHNY and SVGAGI (reference sequence). This CDR3 reads CASSETGKPEAFF. The CDR3, as DNA: TGTGCCAGCAGCGAGACAGGGAAGCCTGAAGCTTTCTTT.

The gene calls are TRBV15 and TRBJ2-6; 7 nucleotides align to TRBD1. Germline V gene sequence: CDR1 LNHNV, CDR2 YYDKDF (reference sequence). The CDR3 contains 16 residues. V shed 5 bases, J shed 2 bases, and the junction held 6 bases outside the gene matches. In DNA form, the CDR3 reads TGTGCCACCAGCGGGACAGTCACTGCTGGGGCCAACGTCCTGACTTTC. Translation gives CATSGTVTAGANVLTF.

V usage is TRBV5-1 and J usage is TRBJ2-7; D ambiguous. Germline assignment: CDR1 SGHRS and CDR2 YFSETQ. The CDR3 has 11 residues. Trimming cost V 0 bases and J 4 bases, with 2 bases left between them. Here the CDR3 reads CASSLAYEQYF. CDR3 DNA: TGCGCCAGCAGCTTGGCGTACGAGCAGTACTTC.

The V call is TRBV19, the J call TRBJ1-2, with D possibly matching TRBD1 (5 bases). CDR1 LNHDA and CDR2 SQIVND come from the germline V gene (reference sequence). V was cut by 5 bases and J by 10 bases, with 17 bases left in between. The CDR3 is 13 residues long. CDR3 coding DNA: TGTGCCAGTAGTCAGGAGCGGGACTCCTTCTACACCTTC. Its translation: CASSQERDSFYTF. Full variable domain (outside the CDR3, taken from reference TRBV19 and TRBJ1-2): DGGITQSPKYLFRKEGQNVTLSCEQNLNHDAMYWYRQDPGQGLRLIYYSQIVNDFQKGDIAEGYSVSREKKESFPLTVTSAQKNPTAFYLCASSQERDSFYTFGSGTRLTVV.

The chain combines TRBV4-2 with TRBJ2-5; 11 nucleotides agree with TRBD2. The germline V gene encodes CDR1 LGHNA and CDR2 YNFKEQ. The CDR3 loop spans 20 amino acids. Losses at the gene ends were 0 bases for V and 1 base for J; bases not matched to a gene: 13. CDR3 protein: CASSQDGVKLAGGLQETQYF. CDR3 DNA: TGTGCCAGCAGCCAAGATGGGGTGAAGTTAGCGGGGGGGCTCCAAGAGACCCAGTACTTC.

The chain is built from TRBV10-3 and TRBJ2-7; D may be TRBD2 (5 bases). The V end was cut by 6 bases, the J end by 3 bases, with 15 bases between. Germline V gene lookup returns CDR1 ENHRY and CDR2 SYGVKD. This CDR3 has 14 residues. CDR3 loop: CAIRSSTGSYEQYF. For the CDR3, the DNA is TGTGCCATCAGAAGTAGTACGGGAAGCTACGAGCAGTACTTC.

This clone was counted a few times. This sequence joins TRBV12-3 or TRBV12-4 and TRBJ1-6; tentative D call: TRBD1 (5 bases). The CDR3 runs to 13 residues. V shed 8 bases and J shed 6 bases, with 11 bases lying between them. CDR3 protein: CASGAGLNSPLHF. For the CDR3, the DNA is TGTGCCAGCGGGGCAGGGCTTAATTCACCCCTCCACTTT.